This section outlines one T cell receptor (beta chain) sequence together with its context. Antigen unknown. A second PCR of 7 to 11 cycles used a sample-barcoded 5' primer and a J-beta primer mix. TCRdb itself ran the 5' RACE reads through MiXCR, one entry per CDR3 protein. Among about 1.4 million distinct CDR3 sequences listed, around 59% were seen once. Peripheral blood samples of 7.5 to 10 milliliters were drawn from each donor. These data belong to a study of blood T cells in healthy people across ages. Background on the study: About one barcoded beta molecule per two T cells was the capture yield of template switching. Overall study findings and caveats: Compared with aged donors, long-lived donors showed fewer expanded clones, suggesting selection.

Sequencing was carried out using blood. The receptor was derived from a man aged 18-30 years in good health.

The CDR3: CSASSGQINNEQFF. The CDR3 region has the DNA TGCAGTGCTAGCTCGGGACAGATAAACAATGAGCAGTTCTTC. The chain is built from TRBV20-1 and TRBJ2-1; TRBD1 matches 7 bases. The CDR3 sequence is 14 residues long. CDR1 is DFQATT and CDR2 is SNEGSKA in the germline V gene (reference sequence). V shed 3 bases and J 5 bases; nucleotides not matched to a gene: 7.